The present TCR beta chain was sequenced within a study of cytomegalovirus exposure and HLA in healthy donors. Study at large: Around 80 million unique TCRs from HLA-typed donors were held in an early data release. Study-wide points: The study flagged around 160 TCR beta chains as cytomegalovirus-associated. Testing in vitro showed a few CMV-associated chains specific for CMV antigens. According to an earlier analysis, most TCR beta V segments yielded productive rearrangements about 87% or about 30% of the time.

A note on this clone: Its antigen is as yet unknown.

Amplification used 60 Vbeta primers and 13 Jbeta primers. Measured with immunoSEQ multiplex PCR; TCRdb has only the in-frame clones, and not every one. The sample has under 200,000 clones, around three quarters seen once. The sequencing sample was made of PBMCs. This TCR was recovered from a woman in her forties or fifties in good health and CMV-seronegative.

For the CDR3, the DNA is TGTGCCAGCGGCCTTACTGCAGGGTTTCCTTCCGGGCAGTACTTC. This translates into CASGLTAGFPSGQYF. The genes are TRBV28 and TRBJ2-7; D might be TRBD1 (5 bases). The CDR3 sequence is 15 residues long. The germline CDR1 and CDR2 sequences are MDHEN and SYDVKM. The ends were cut back, 8 bases at V and 9 bases at J, with 26 bases in the middle.